The subject of this entry is one T cell receptor beta chain. The authors split each subset's genomic DNA evenly across several immunoSEQ plates. Source study methods: Without quality scores, immunoSEQ junctional reads could not be filtered like full-length reads. Clones were read by immunoSEQ multiplex PCR, and TCRdb kept only the in-frame ones, dropping some. Clone size and the V and J calls come from that table; the DNA yielded D and trimming. Among some 2 million clones listed, roughly 95% were seen once. This entry belongs to a study of shared clonotypes between healthy human individuals. Naivety among CD8 cells was defined by CD45RO negativity and positive CCR7 selection, thereby excluding terminally differentiated effector memory CD45RA+ cells. Germline-derived CDR1 and CDR2 are WNHNN and SYGVQD (reference sequence). This CDR3 has 15 amino acids. Trimming took 8 bases from V and 2 from J, leaving 18 bases between them.

The sample taken for sequencing was naive CD8+ T cells sorted from blood. V and J are TRBV10-1 and TRBJ2-5, with D possibly being TRBD1 (6 bases). This TCR was recovered from a man aged 18-30 years in good health. The CDR3 nucleotides read TGCGCCAGCCATTTCACCGTGGACAGACAAGAGACCCAGTACTTC. This gives the protein CASHFTVDRQETQYF.